A selection of T cell receptor beta chains follows, all from one sample in a study of blood T cell repertoires in COVID-19. The repertoire was sequenced with immunoSEQ multiplex PCR; TCRdb's copy has only in-frame clones and lacks some. The sample carries about 150,000 clones, about nine tenths recorded once. Source material: peripheral blood. The origin of the receptors is a woman aged 55-69 years with active or convalescent COVID-19. CDR3s include the opening cysteine and the closing phenylalanine or tryptophan.

V: TRBV14; J: TRBJ1-1; CDR3: CASSRSTAMNTEAFF
V: TRBV7-9; J: TRBJ1-1; CDR3: CASSLQQNTEAFF
V: TRBV7-6; J: TRBJ2-2; CDR3: CASSLTPLGELFF
V: TRBV15; J: TRBJ1-4; CDR3: CATSRARGNEKLFF
V: TRBV5-1; J: TRBJ1-1; CDR3: CASSIDREAFF
V: TRBV19; J: TRBJ1-6; CDR3: CASSPRDRANNSPLHF
V: TRBV27; J: TRBJ1-2; CDR3: CASSGYRTGEYGYTF
V: TRBV6-6; J: TRBJ1-2; CDR3: CASRRDRDYGYTF
V: TRBV7-2; J: TRBJ1-6; CDR3: CASSTQPQGSPLHF
V: TRBV12-5; J: TRBJ2-2; CDR3: CASGARQGKSGELFF
V: TRBV4-3; J: TRBJ2-7; CDR3: CASSQDRDTSYEQYF
V: TRBV21-1; J: TRBJ1-2; CDR3: CARGKGTGYELGYGYTF
V: TRBV5-1; J: TRBJ2-7; CDR3: CASSYQGTGTYEQYF
V: TRBV9; J: TRBJ2-1; CDR3: CASSPRGAQDNEQFF
V: TRBV12-5; J: TRBJ2-4; CDR3: CASGLVWASGGSPIAKNIQYF
V: TRBV5-1; J: TRBJ1-6; CDR3: CASSAGQGSPLHF
V: TRBV5-6; J: TRBJ2-1; CDR3: CASSGGNYNEQFF
V: TRBV9; J: TRBJ1-4; CDR3: CASSAEGGQKGYEKLFF
V: TRBV6-5; J: TRBJ1-4; CDR3: CASSYRGYDEKLFF
V: TRBV10-3; J: TRBJ2-3; CDR3: CAISARGIDTDTQYF
V: TRBV19; J: TRBJ1-5; CDR3: CASSPGTGYSNQPQHF
V: TRBV19; J: TRBJ1-4; CDR3: CASSRLGVPNEKLFF
V: TRBV19; J: TRBJ2-7; CDR3: CASSMGQGGDYEQYF
V: TRBV5-1; J: TRBJ1-1; CDR3: CASSPNGRLNTEAFF
V: TRBV4-3; J: TRBJ2-7; CDR3: CASSQDPTRHEQYF
V: TRBV7-2; J: TRBJ2-5; CDR3: CASSLFGQTQETQYF
V: TRBV25-1; J: TRBJ1-2; CDR3: CASSESGRGHGYTF
V: TRBV6-2/TRBV6-3; J: TRBJ2-7; CDR3: CASSSPNPGQLYEQYF
V: TRBV11-2; J: TRBJ1-2; CDR3: CASSLVWTDTSGYTF
V: TRBV19; J: TRBJ1-5; CDR3: CASDNRQGPNQPQHF
V: TRBV7-2; J: TRBJ2-3; CDR3: CASSLGGSGGDWDTQYF
V: TRBV6-2/TRBV6-3; J: TRBJ2-1; CDR3: CASSYSRRVGGAGDEQFF
V: TRBV9; J: TRBJ1-1; CDR3: CASTLASSFAEAFF
V: TRBV9; J: TRBJ1-4; CDR3: CASSVQGATNEKLFF
V: TRBV18; J: TRBJ1-6; CDR3: CASSPLAGTYNSPLHF
V: TRBV5-6; J: TRBJ2-6; CDR3: CASSLRDSNSGANVLTF
V: TRBV6-6; J: TRBJ1-4; CDR3: CASSFAEANEKLFF
V: TRBV27; J: TRBJ2-3; CDR3: CASSPRLPGVGDTQYF
V: TRBV27; J: TRBJ1-6; CDR3: CASSLGQVGSPLHF
V: TRBV19; J: TRBJ1-1; CDR3: CASSRQGVENTEAFF
V: TRBV5-6; J: TRBJ1-2; CDR3: CASNDRPYFTPGGGYTF
V: TRBV19; J: TRBJ1-5; CDR3: CASTSGASNQPQHF
V: TRBV7-2; J: TRBJ1-1; CDR3: CASSLISGVAEAFF
V: TRBV6-5; J: TRBJ1-2; CDR3: CASNLDRSNYGYTF
V: TRBV6-5; J: TRBJ2-4; CDR3: CASSSPRGGKNIQYF
V: TRBV5-1; J: TRBJ2-6; CDR3: CASSLALSGANVLTF
V: TRBV5-1; J: TRBJ2-1; CDR3: CASSLVVSYNEQFF
V: TRBV3-1/TRBV3-2; J: TRBJ2-7; CDR3: CASSPSGFGGEQYF
V: TRBV4-3; J: TRBJ2-7; CDR3: CASSQDSGQGGNEQYF